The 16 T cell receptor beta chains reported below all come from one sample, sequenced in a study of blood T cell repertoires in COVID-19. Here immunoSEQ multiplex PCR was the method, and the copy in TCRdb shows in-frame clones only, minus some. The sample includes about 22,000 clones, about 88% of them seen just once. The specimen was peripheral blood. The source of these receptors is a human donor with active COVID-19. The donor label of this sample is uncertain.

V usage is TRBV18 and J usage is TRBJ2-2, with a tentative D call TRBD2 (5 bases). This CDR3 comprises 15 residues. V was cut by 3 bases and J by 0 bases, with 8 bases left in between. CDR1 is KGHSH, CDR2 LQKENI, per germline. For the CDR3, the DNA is TGTGCCAGCTCACCGGAGGTCTCGAACACCGGGGAGCTGTTTTTT. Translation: CASSPEVSNTGELFF.

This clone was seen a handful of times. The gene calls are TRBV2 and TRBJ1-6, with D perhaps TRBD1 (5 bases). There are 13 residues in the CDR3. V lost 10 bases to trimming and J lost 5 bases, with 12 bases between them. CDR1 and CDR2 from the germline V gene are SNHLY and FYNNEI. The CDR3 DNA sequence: TGTGCCACCAGACAGACGAATAATTCACCCCTCCACTTT. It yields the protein CATRQTNNSPLHF.

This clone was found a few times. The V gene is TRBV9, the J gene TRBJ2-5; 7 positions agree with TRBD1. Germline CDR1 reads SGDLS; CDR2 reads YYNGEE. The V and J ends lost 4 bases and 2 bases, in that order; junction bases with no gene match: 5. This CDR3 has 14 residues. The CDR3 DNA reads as TGTGCCAGCAGCTTTCGGGACAGACAAGAGACCCAGTACTTC. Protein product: CASSFRDRQETQYF.

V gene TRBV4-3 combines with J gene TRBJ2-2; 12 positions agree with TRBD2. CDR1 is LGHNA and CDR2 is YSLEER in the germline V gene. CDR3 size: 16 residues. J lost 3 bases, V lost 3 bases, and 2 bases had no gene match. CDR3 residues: CASSHRLAGDTGELFF. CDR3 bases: TGCGCCAGCAGCCACCGACTAGCGGGAGACACCGGGGAGCTGTTTTTT.

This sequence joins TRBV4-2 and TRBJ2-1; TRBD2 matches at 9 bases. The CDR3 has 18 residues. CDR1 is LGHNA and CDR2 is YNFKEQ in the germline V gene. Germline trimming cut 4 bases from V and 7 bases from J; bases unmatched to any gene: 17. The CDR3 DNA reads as TGTGCCAGCAGCCGATTCAAAAATAGCGGGAGACGTGAGAATGAGCAGTTCTTC. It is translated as CASSRFKNSGRRENEQFF.

CDR3 amino acids: CASSRGLAGGQVTDTQYF. The CDR3 DNA follows: TGTGCCAGCAGTCGAGGACTAGCGGGGGGCCAGGTGACAGATACGCAGTATTTT. The chain carries TRBV9 and TRBJ2-3; 14 bases fit TRBD2. V trimming: 5 bases; J trimming: 3 bases; junction bases outside the gene matches: 11. The germline V gene has CDR1 SGDLS and CDR2 YYNGEE. This CDR3 comprises 18 residues. The full variable domain, rest sourced from reference TRBV9 and TRBJ2-3, is DSGVTQTPKHLITATGQRVTLRCSPRSGDLSVYWYQQSLDQGLQFLIQYYNGEERAKGNILERFSAQQFPDLHSELNLSSLELGDSALYFCASSRGLAGGQVTDTQYFGPGTRLTVL.

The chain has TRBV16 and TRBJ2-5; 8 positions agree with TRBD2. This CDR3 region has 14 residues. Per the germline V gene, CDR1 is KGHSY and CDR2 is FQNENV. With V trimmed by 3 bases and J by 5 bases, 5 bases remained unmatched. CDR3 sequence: CASSQTAGGETQYF. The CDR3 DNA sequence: TGTGCCAGCAGCCAGACGGCGGGAGGTGAGACCCAGTACTTC.

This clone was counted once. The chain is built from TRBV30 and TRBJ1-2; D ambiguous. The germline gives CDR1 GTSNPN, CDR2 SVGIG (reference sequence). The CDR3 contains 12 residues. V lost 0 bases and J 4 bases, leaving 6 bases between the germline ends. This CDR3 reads CAWSVNSYGYTF. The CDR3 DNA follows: TGTGCCTGGAGTGTGAACAGCTATGGCTACACCTTC. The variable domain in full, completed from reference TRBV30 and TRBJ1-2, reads SQTIHQWPATLVQPVGSPLSLECTVEGTSNPNLYWYRQAAGRGLQLLFYSVGIGQISSEVPQNLSASRPQDRQFILSSKKLLLSDSGFYLCAWSVNSYGYTFGSGTRLTVV.

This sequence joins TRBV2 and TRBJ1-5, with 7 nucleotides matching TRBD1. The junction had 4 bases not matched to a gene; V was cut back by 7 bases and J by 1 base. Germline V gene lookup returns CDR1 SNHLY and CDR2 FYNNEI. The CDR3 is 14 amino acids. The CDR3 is CASTRQGSNQPQHF. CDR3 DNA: TGTGCCAGCACCAGACAGGGCAGCAATCAGCCCCAGCATTTT.

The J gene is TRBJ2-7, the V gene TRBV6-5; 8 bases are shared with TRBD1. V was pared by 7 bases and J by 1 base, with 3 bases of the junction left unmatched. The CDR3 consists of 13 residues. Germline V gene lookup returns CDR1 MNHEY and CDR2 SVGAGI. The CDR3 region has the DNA TGTGCCAGCACCCGACAGGGGTCCTACGAGCAGTACTTC. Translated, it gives CASTRQGSYEQYF.

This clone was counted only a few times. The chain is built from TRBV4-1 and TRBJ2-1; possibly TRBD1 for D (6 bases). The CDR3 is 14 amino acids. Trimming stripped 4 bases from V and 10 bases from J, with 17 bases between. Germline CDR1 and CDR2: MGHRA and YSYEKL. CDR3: CASSPLGGSREQFF. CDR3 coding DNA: TGCGCCAGCAGCCCACTTGGGGGCTCCAGGGAGCAGTTCTTC.

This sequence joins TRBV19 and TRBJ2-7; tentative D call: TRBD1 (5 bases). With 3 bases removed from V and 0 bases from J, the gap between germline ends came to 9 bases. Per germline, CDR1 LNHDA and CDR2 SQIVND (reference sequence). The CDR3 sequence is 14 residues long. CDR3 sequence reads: CASSISDTSYEQYF. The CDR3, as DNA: TGTGCCAGTAGTATCTCGGACACCTCCTACGAGCAGTACTTC.

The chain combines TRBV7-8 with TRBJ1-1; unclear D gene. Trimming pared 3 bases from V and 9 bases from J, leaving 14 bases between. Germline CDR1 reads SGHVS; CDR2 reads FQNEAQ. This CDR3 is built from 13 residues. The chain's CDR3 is CASSFLDGAKAFF. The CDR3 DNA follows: TGTGCCAGCAGCTTCCTTGACGGAGCTAAAGCTTTCTTT.

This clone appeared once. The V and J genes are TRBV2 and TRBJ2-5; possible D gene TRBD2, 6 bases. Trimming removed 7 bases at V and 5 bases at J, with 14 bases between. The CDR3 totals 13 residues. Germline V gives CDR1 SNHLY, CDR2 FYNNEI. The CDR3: CASTGGERETQYF. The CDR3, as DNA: TGTGCCAGCACTGGCGGGGAGCGGGAGACCCAGTACTTC.

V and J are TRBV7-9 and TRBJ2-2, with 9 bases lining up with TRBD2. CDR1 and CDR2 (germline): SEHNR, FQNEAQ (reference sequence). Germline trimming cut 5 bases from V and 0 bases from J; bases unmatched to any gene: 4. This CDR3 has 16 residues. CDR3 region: CASSARLAANTGELFF. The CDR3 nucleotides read TGTGCCAGCAGCGCGCGACTAGCGGCGAACACCGGGGAGCTGTTTTTT.

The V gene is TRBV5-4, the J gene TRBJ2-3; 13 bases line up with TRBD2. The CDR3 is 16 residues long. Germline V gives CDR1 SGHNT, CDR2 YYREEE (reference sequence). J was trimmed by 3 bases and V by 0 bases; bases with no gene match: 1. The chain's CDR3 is CASSLELAGGTDTQYF. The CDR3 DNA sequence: TGTGCCAGCAGCTTGGAACTAGCGGGGGGGACAGATACGCAGTATTTT.